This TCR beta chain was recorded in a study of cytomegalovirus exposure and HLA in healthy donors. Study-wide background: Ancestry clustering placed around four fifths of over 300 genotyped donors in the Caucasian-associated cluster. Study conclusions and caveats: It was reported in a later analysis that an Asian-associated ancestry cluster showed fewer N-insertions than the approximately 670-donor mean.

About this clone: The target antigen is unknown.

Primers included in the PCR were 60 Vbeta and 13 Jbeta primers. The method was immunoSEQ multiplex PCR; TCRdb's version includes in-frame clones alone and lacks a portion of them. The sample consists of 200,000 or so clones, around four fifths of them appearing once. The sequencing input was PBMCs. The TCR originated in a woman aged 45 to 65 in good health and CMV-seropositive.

CDR3 residues: CASSNRQRSPEAFF. The CDR3 DNA reads as TGTGCCAGTAGTAATCGGCAGAGGAGCCCTGAAGCTTTCTTT. This chain connects TRBV19 to TRBJ1-1, with no clear D. The CDR3 covers 14 residues. The V gene's germline CDR1 is LNHDA and CDR2 SQIVND (reference sequence). The V end lost 4 bases, the J end lost 6 bases, and 15 bases lay between the germline ends. The entire variable domain, with the rest obtained from reference TRBV19 and TRBJ1-1, is as follows: DGGITQSPKYLFRKEGQNVTLSCEQNLNHDAMYWYRQDPGQGLRLIYYSQIVNDFQKGDIAEGYSVSREKKESFPLTVTSAQKNPTAFYLCASSNRQRSPEAFFGQGTRLTVV.